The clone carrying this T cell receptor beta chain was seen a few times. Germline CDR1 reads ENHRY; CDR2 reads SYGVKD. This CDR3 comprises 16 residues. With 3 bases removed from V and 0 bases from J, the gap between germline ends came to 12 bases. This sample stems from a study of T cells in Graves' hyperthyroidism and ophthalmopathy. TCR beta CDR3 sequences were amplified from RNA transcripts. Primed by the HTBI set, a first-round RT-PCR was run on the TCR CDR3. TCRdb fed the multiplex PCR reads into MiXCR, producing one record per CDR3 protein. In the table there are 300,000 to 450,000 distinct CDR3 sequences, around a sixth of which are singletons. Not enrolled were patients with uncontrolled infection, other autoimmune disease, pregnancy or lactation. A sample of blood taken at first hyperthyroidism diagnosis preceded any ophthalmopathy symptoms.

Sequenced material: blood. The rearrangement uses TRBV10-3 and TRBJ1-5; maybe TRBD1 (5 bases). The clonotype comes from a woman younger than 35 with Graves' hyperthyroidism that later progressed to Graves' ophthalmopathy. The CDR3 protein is CAISDREPHSNQPQHF. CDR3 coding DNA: TGTGCCATCAGTGACAGGGAACCTCATAGCAATCAGCCCCAGCATTTT.